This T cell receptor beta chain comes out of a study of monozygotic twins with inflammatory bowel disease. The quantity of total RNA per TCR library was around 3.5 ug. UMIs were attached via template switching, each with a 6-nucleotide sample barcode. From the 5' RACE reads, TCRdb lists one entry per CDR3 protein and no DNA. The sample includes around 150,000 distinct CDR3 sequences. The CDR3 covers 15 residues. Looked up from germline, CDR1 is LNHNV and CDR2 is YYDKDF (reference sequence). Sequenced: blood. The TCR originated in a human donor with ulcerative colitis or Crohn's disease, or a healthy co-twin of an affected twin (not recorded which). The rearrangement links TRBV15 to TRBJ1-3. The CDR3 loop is CATSFSVNSGNTIYF. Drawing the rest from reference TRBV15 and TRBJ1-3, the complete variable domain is DAMVIQNPRYQVTQFGKPVTLSCSQTLNHNVMYWYQQKSSQAPKLLFHYYDKDFNNEADTPDNFQSRRPNTSFCFLDIRSPGLGDTAMYLCATSFSVNSGNTIYFGEGSWLTVV.